This T cell receptor (beta chain) is drawn from a study of blood T cells in healthy people across ages. Looked up from germline, CDR1 is ENHRY and CDR2 is SYGVKD. CDR3 size: 12 residues. V was pared by 2 bases and J by 6 bases, with 8 bases between. With respect to this clonotype: Its specificity is not known.

General study points: Per million T cells, the diversity of TCR beta decreased roughly linearly as age advanced.

The authors ran a second PCR of about 7 to 11 cycles using a sample-barcoded 5' primer and a J-beta primer mix. TCRdb reprocessed the 5' RACE reads via MiXCR and lists one record per CDR3 protein. The sample includes over 450,000 distinct CDR3 sequences, 24% of them seen just once. In addition, the sample was reused for a study of T cells of mothers and their children. That report adds: Over 8 million reads per mother and around 3.2 million per child were obtained.

Source material: blood. The clonotype was recovered from a boy aged 10-17 years in good health. The genes are TRBV10-3 and TRBJ2-7; D is tentatively TRBD1 or TRBD2 (5 bases each). In DNA, the CDR3 is TGTGCCATCAGTGAGGGGACCCTCGAGCAGTACTTC. It yields the protein CAISEGTLEQYF.